This TCR beta chain was identified in a study of T cell responses to AZD1222 COVID-19 vaccine. The CDR3 runs to 11 residues. V shed 3 bases and J shed 10 bases, with 7 bases lying between them. Points from the study as a whole: At 160-218 and 743-854, vaccine-associated CD4 TCRs were dominant, and they spanned spike. Just a handful of AZD1222 recipients were seropositive at baseline.

Generated by immunoSEQ multiplex PCR, the TCRdb table keeps only in-frame clones and is missing some. Here the sample spans around 110,000 clones, roughly 88% being singletons. To note about this clone: What it recognizes is unknown.

This receptor was identified in an adult in good health. The specimen was peripheral blood, collected on day 0 of AZD1222 vaccination. This chain links TRBV12-3 or TRBV12-4 with TRBJ2-1; D is uncertain. DNA for the CDR3: TGTGCCAGCAGTTTGGTGGAAGAGCAGTTCTTC. It codes for CASSLVEEQFF.